This T cell receptor beta chain was identified during a study of blood T cell repertoires in COVID-19. On the study more broadly: Nucleic acid was either cDNA or gDNA, and it came from T cells, B-cell-depleted T cells, or PBMCs.

Sequencing was performed with immunoSEQ multiplex PCR; in TCRdb, only in-frame clones are kept and a portion is missing. The sample lists 410,000 or so clones; approximately 90% were seen once. Trimming removed 11 bases at V and 1 base at J, with 9 bases between. This CDR3 spans 11 amino acids. CDR1 and CDR2 from the germline V gene are MDHEN and SYDVKM. The receptor was isolated from a woman aged 40-49 years with COVID-19, enrolled during active disease. The gene calls are TRBV28 and TRBJ2-7; TRBD2 is a possible D gene (6 bases). The source material was peripheral blood. The CDR3 DNA sequence: TGTGCCTGCGGGGCATCCTACGAGCAGTACTTC. This sequence encodes CACGASYEQYF.